The rows below give T cell receptor beta chains drawn from one sample of a study of regulatory T cells in long-lasting Graves disease. TCRdb used MiXCR to reprocess the multiplex PCR reads, holding one entry per CDR3 protein. The table shows hundreds of thousands of distinct CDR3 sequences, with around 17% occurring only once. These data were likewise used in another study, on T cells in Graves' hyperthyroidism and ophthalmopathy.

Sequencing was performed on peripheral blood mononuclear cells (PBMCs), taken at new diagnosis, from a patient treated with antithyroid drugs. These receptors were obtained from a woman younger than 45 with Graves disease. The CDR3 runs from the conserved cysteine through the conserved F or W. D genes are given only for firm matches. Size tells how often a clone was seen (once, few, many) or the class of an expanded clone, and some rows leave it out.

j_gene	abundance	v_gene	d_gene	CDR3nt	CDR3aa
TRBJ1-1	many	TRBV6-1	-	TGTGCCAGCAGGCAAAGAGGCCAGAACACTGAAGCTTTCTTT	CASRQRGQNTEAFF
TRBJ2-7	few	TRBV29-1	-	TGCAGCGTTGACGGTGGCGACCGACGACCCTACGAGCAGTACTTC	CSVDGGDRRPYEQYF
TRBJ2-7	many	TRBV5-1	-	TGCGCCAGCAGCGGTTCCACAGGGCAGGGCGAGCAGTACTTC	CASSGSTGQGEQYF
TRBJ1-6	few	TRBV7-2	-	TGTGCCAGCAGCTTAGTCGGAGGGCCGGGTAATTCACCCCTCCACTTT	CASSLVGGPGNSPLHF
TRBJ2-2	-	TRBV30	TRBD2	TGTGCCTGCAAAGACACATATCGACTAGCGGGAGTTTTTACCGGGGAGCTGTTTTTT	CACKDTYRLAGVFTGELFF
TRBJ2-7	few	TRBV5-1	-	TGCGCCAGCAGCTCCCCAAACTTCGACAGCGGTTACGAGCAGTACTTC	CASSSPNFDSGYEQYF
TRBJ1-5	many	TRBV2	-	TGTGCCAGCAGTGAAGCCTCGCAGGGCGTGCAGCCCCAGCATTTT	CASSEASQGVQPQHF
TRBJ1-2	once	TRBV24-1	-	TGTGCCACCAGTGATCCGGGGGACGGCTATGGCTGCACCTTC	CATSDPGDGYGCTF
TRBJ2-7	few	TRBV20-1	-	TGCAGTGCTGGGGACATCTACGAGCAGTACTTC	CSAGDIYEQYF
TRBJ2-2	-	TRBV3-1	-	TGTGCCAGCAGCCAAGACTTGGGCGGAGGGAACACCGGGGAGCTGTTTTTT	CASSQDLGGGNTGELFF
TRBJ2-7	many	TRBV12-3/TRBV12-4	TRBD2	TGTGCCAGCCAGAACCAAGCGGGAGGGTCCTACGAGCAGTACTTC	CASQNQAGGSYEQYF
TRBJ1-2	many	TRBV9	TRBD1	TGTGCCAGCAGCGTAGAAGGGACAGGGGGAAGGGGCCGATATGGCTACACCTTC	CASSVEGTGGRGRYGYTF
TRBJ2-1	-	TRBV7-9	-	TGTGCCACCTCGGGGGGCTCGGGGGGAATTTACAATGAGCAGTTCTTC	CATSGGSGGIYNEQFF
TRBJ1-2	many	TRBV27	-	TGTGCCAGCAGTTTAACAGGGCCCTGGGGCTACACCTTC	CASSLTGPWGYTF
TRBJ1-1	-	TRBV5-1	-	TGCGCCAGCAGCCCCTGGTTTATCACTGAAGCTTTCTTT	CASSPWFITEAFF
TRBJ1-1	-	TRBV5-1	-	TGCGCCAGCAGCTTGGAGGCAGGGTTGAACACTGAAGCTTTCTTT	CASSLEAGLNTEAFF
TRBJ2-1	-	TRBV9	-	TGTGCCAGCAGCGTAGTCGCGGGACCCTACAATGAGCAGTTCTTC	CASSVVAGPYNEQFF
TRBJ1-1	many	TRBV6-1	-	TGTGCCAGCAGAGCTACAGGGAAGCCTGAAGCTTTCTTT	CASRATGKPEAFF
TRBJ1-6	few	TRBV18	-	TGTGCCAGCTCACCTGGCGTGCAGGATAATTCACCCCTCCACTTT	CASSPGVQDNSPLHF
TRBJ1-1	many	TRBV6-5	-	TGTGCCAGCAGTTACTCGATTCCAGGAACAACTGAAGCTTTCTTT	CASSYSIPGTTEAFF
TRBJ2-1	many	TRBV7-3	TRBD1	TGTGCCAGCAGCTACGCCGGGACAGTTGCTTACAATGAGCAGTTCTTC	CASSYAGTVAYNEQFF
TRBJ2-2	-	TRBV5-1	-	TGCGCCAGCAGCTTGGACCCCGGGGCCGGGGAGCTGTTTTTT	CASSLDPGAGELFF
TRBJ2-1	-	TRBV24-1	-	TGTGCCACCAGTGATCCCCGACTGGGGGTGGCCTACAATGAGCAGTTCTTC	CATSDPRLGVAYNEQFF
TRBJ2-7	many	TRBV2	-	TGTGCCAGCAGAGTCGGGTCGAGCGGGTACGAGCAGTACTTC	CASRVGSSGYEQYF
TRBJ1-2	-	TRBV25-1	TRBD1	TGTGCCAGCAGTGAATTATTAGTCAGTCGGGACAGGGGGCGTAAGGGCTACACCTTC	CASSELLVSRDRGRKGYTF
TRBJ1-5	many	TRBV29-1	-	TGCAGCGTTGGGACAGCCCCTAATCAGCCCCAGCATTTT	CSVGTAPNQPQHF
TRBJ2-3	-	TRBV6-9	TRBD1	TGTGCCAGCAGTTACTTGGGACAGGGAACAGATACGCAGTATTTT	CASSYLGQGTDTQYF
TRBJ2-7	many	TRBV2	TRBD1	TGTGCCAGCCGGACGGGACAGGTCATCTACGAGCAGTACTTC	CASRTGQVIYEQYF
TRBJ2-7	-	TRBV7-2	-	TGTGCCAGCAGCTTAAGCTGGGGTGGGGGCGAGCAGTACTTC	CASSLSWGGGEQYF
TRBJ2-1	many	TRBV20-1	-	TGCAGTGCTAGCTTGGGGGAGGTGAATGAGCAGTTCTTC	CSASLGEVNEQFF
TRBJ2-7	many	TRBV12-3/TRBV12-4	-	TGTGCCAGCAGTTTAGTCGGAGGACGGTGGCAGGGAAGACCCTACGAGCAGTACTTC	CASSLVGGRWQGRPYEQYF
TRBJ2-7	few	TRBV6-1	TRBD2	TGTGCCAGCAGTGCTGGACTAGTTGAACGCTACGAGCAGTACTTC	CASSAGLVERYEQYF
TRBJ1-6	many	TRBV2	TRBD1	TGTGCCAGCAGTCACGGGACAGGAGATTCACCCCTCCACTTT	CASSHGTGDSPLHF
TRBJ2-1	-	TRBV5-6	TRBD1	TGTGCCAGCAGCTTGTGGGACAGGGATAACAATGAGCAGTTCTTC	CASSLWDRDNNEQFF
TRBJ2-5	few	TRBV10-3	TRBD2	TGTGCCATCTCAGACAGAACTAGCGCCGGTGGAGAGACCCAGTACTTC	CAISDRTSAGGETQYF
TRBJ2-5	-	TRBV20-1	-	TGCAGTGCTAGAGAATCAGGACGGCTTCAGACCCAGTACTTC	CSARESGRLQTQYF
TRBJ2-5	many	TRBV7-8	-	TGTGCCAGCAGCCCAAGGGGGGGTTGGAGGCAAGAGACCCAGTACTTC	CASSPRGGWRQETQYF
TRBJ2-7	many	TRBV11-2	-	TGTGCCAGCAGCCCCCTCCAAAGGCGATGCGAGCAGTACTTC	CASSPLQRRCEQYF
TRBJ2-7	-	TRBV6-1	TRBD1	TGTGCCAGCAGTGTCGACAGGGCGCCCTACGAGCAGTACTTC	CASSVDRAPYEQYF
TRBJ1-5	many	TRBV7-2	-	TGTGCCAGCAGCTCCTCGTATGCGGGCAATCAGCCCCAGCATTTT	CASSSSYAGNQPQHF
TRBJ2-6	-	TRBV15	-	TGTGCCACCAGCAGAGTGTTCTTCCCGGGCCGGGGGAGCTCTGGGGCCAACGTCCTGACTTTC	CATSRVFFPGRGSSGANVLTF
TRBJ1-2	-	TRBV7-8	-	TGTGCCAGTTCGTTCAGGGAGGTGGGCTATGGCTACACCTTC	CASSFREVGYGYTF
TRBJ1-2	many	TRBV5-8	-	TGTGCCAGCCAAGTGTTTTCTGGTTTCTATGGCTACACCTTC	CASQVFSGFYGYTF
TRBJ1-2	few	TRBV5-6	-	TGTGCCAGCAGCTTTGGGTCCGGGGGAGTGTATGGCTACACCTTC	CASSFGSGGVYGYTF
TRBJ1-1	many	TRBV20-1	TRBD1	TGCAGTGCTTTTGGACAGGCGAACACTGAAGCTTTCTTT	CSAFGQANTEAFF
TRBJ2-3	many	TRBV12-3/TRBV12-4	TRBD2	TGTGCCAGCAGTTTAGCGGGGGGACTAGCGAGCTTCACAGATACGCAGTATTTT	CASSLAGGLASFTDTQYF
TRBJ2-2	few	TRBV6-5	-	TGTGCCAGCAGTTACGGGGACCTAAACACCGGGGAGCTGTTTTTT	CASSYGDLNTGELFF
TRBJ1-1	many	TRBV7-9	TRBD1	TGTGCCAGCAGCCCCCGGGACAGGCCGAACACTGAAGCTTTCTTT	CASSPRDRPNTEAFF
TRBJ2-1	-	TRBV9	-	TGTGCCAGCAGCGTTGGAGGGACCTATGAGCAGTTCTTC	CASSVGGTYEQFF